These 10 T cell receptor beta chains originate from one sample sequenced in a study of siplizumab effects on memory and regulatory T cells. Profiled with immunoSEQ multiplex PCR; TCRdb holds only in-frame clones, not every one. The sample lists 92,000 or so clones; 75% to 90% were seen once. Sequenced sample: CD4+ T cells sorted from blood. Source of these receptors: a human donor in good health.

The chain employs TRBV9 and TRBJ2-2; D gene uncertain. CDR1 and CDR2 (germline): SGDLS, YYNGEE. The CDR3 runs 14 residues. Trimming took 0 bases from V and 7 from J, leaving 10 bases between them. CDR3: CASSVGSWGGELFF. As DNA, the CDR3 is TGTGCCAGCAGCGTAGGCTCTTGGGGCGGGGAGCTGTTTTTT.

Only one count was recorded for this clone. V gene TRBV2 combines with J gene TRBJ2-5; 8 bases map to TRBD2. V shed 8 bases, J shed 2 bases, and the junction held 7 bases outside the gene matches. Germline loops: CDR1 SNHLY, CDR2 FYNNEI. The CDR3 runs to 14 residues. CDR3 coding DNA: TGTGCCAGCGGTGCGGGGGGCAGACAAGAGACCCAGTACTTC. Encoded protein: CASGAGGRQETQYF.

The CDR3 protein is CASSRGQGSYEQYF. CDR3 in DNA: TGTGCCAGCAGCCGTGGACAGGGTTCCTACGAGCAGTACTTC. The chain links TRBV11-3 to TRBJ2-7; TRBD1 matches at 8 bases. V dropped 5 bases and J dropped 1; count of bases not matched to a gene: 4. Per germline, CDR1 SGHNT and CDR2 YENEEA. This CDR3 contains 14 residues. The full variable domain, with the rest looked up from reference TRBV11-3 and TRBJ2-7, is EAGVVQSPRYKIIEKKQPVAFWCNPISGHNTLYWYLQNLGQGPELLIRYENEEAVDDSQLPKDRFSAERLKGVDSTLKIQPAELGDSAVYLCASSRGQGSYEQYFGPGTRLTVT.

The CDR3: CASSSGSTNQPQHF. CDR3 sequence (DNA): TGTGCCAGCAGCTCGGGTAGCACGAATCAGCCCCAGCATTTT. This chain joins TRBV7-2 and TRBJ1-5; the D is unclear. Trimming left V 4 bases short and J 4 bases short, with 11 bases between. CDR3 size: 14 residues. Per the germline V gene, CDR1 is SGHTA and CDR2 is FQGNSA.

This chain connects TRBV2 to TRBJ1-2, with 7 bases identical to TRBD1. The CDR3 has 15 amino acids. Germline V gene sequence: CDR1 SNHLY, CDR2 FYNNEI. The ends lost 6 bases at V and 2 bases at J; junction bases unmatched: 9. The CDR3 is CASSEKGARNYGYTF. CDR3 bases: TGTGCCAGCAGCGAAAAGGGGGCGCGCAACTATGGCTACACCTTC. Full variable domain (rest looked up from reference TRBV2 and TRBJ1-2): EPEVTQTPSHQVTQMGQEVILRCVPISNHLYFYWYRQILGQKVEFLVSFYNNEISEKSEIFDDQFSVERPDGSNFTLKIRSTKLEDSAMYFCASSEKGARNYGYTFGSGTRLTVV.

V usage is TRBV5-1 and J usage is TRBJ2-7, with TRBD2 matching 7 bases. This CDR3 is built from 16 residues. V trimming: 4 bases; J trimming: 0 bases; junction bases outside the gene matches: 10. Per germline, CDR1 SGHRS and CDR2 YFSETQ. For the CDR3, the DNA is TGCGCCAGCAGCGGTAGGATCGGCGGGAGCTCCTACGAGCAGTACTTC. It encodes CASSGRIGGSSYEQYF.

The count of this clone is one. V gene TRBV19 combines with J gene TRBJ2-1, with D tentatively TRBD2 (5 bases). The CDR3 sequence is 13 residues long. Trimming removed 3 bases at V and 7 bases at J, with 10 bases between. The germline V gene has CDR1 LNHDA and CDR2 SQIVND (reference sequence). CDR3 sequence reads: CASSMGAWNEQFF. Here the CDR3 DNA reads TGTGCCAGTAGTATGGGAGCGTGGAATGAGCAGTTCTTC.

This clone has a single count. CDR3 loop: CAISDPVGTGGDPQFF. In nucleotides, the CDR3 is TGTGCCATCAGTGATCCAGTTGGGACAGGGGGGGACCCGCAGTTCTTC. This chain connects TRBV10-3 to TRBJ2-1, with TRBD1 matching 11 bases. The germline V gene encodes CDR1 ENHRY and CDR2 SYGVKD. CDR3 size: 16 residues. V lost 3 bases, J lost 12 bases, and 13 bases stayed unmatched.

The rearrangement uses TRBV2 and TRBJ2-5; no clear D gene. The V and J ends lost 5 bases and 5 bases respectively, with 9 bases between them. Germline CDR1 reads SNHLY; CDR2 reads FYNNEI. The CDR3 runs to 12 residues. DNA for the CDR3: TGTGCCAGCAGTCCGATCACGGAGACCCAGTACTTC. Amino acid sequence: CASSPITETQYF.

A single count supports this clone. The gene calls are TRBV7-6 and TRBJ2-3; D is uncertain. The CDR3 runs to 13 residues. Germline V gene lookup returns CDR1 SGHVS and CDR2 FNYEAQ. V dropped 1 base and J dropped 5 bases, with 7 bases sitting between them. CDR3 in DNA: TGTGCCAGCAGCTTAGTTTCGGGAGATACGCAGTATTTT. It codes for CASSLVSGDTQYF.